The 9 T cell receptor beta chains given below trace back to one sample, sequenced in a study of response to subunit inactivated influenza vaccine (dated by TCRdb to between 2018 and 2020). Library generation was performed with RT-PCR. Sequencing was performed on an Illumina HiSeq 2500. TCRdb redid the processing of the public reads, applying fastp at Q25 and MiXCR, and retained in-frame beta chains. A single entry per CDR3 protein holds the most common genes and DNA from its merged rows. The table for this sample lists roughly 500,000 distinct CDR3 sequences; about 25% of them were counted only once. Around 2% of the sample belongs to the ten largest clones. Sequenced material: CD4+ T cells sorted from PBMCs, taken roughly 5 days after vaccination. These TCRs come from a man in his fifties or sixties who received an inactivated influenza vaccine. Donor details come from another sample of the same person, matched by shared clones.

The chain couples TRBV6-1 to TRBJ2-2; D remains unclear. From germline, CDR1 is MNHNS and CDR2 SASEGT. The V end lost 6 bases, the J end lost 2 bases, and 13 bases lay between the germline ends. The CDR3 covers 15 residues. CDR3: CASRVADLNTGELFF. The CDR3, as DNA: TGTGCCAGCAGGGTAGCAGACTTAAACACCGGGGAGCTGTTTTTT.

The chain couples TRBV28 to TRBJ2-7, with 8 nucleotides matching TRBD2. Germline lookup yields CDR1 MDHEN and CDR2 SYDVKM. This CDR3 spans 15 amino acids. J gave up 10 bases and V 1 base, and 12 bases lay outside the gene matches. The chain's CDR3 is CASSLYPGGLAGQYF. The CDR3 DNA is TGTGCCAGCAGTTTATACCCGGGAGGGTTGGCAGGACAGTACTTC.

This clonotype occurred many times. In DNA, the CDR3 is TGTGCCAGCAGCCAAGATTCTAGCTACGAGCAGTACTTC. The encoded protein is CASSQDSSYEQYF. This sequence joins TRBV4-2 and TRBJ2-7; D is unresolved. The V end lost 0 bases, the J end lost 3 bases, and 6 bases lay between the germline ends. The CDR3 consists of 13 residues. Germline V gene sequence: CDR1 LGHNA, CDR2 YNFKEQ.

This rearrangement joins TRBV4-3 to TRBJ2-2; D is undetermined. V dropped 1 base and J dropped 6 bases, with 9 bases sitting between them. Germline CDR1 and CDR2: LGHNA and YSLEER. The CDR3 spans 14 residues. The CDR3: CASSQAGRSGELFF. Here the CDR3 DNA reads TGCGCCAGCAGCCAAGCGGGCAGATCCGGGGAGCTGTTTTTT.

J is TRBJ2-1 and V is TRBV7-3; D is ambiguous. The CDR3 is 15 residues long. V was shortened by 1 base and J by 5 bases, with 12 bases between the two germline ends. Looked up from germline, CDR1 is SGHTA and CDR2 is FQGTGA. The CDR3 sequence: CASSLNLKTNNEQFF. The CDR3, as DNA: TGTGCCAGCAGCTTAAACCTAAAGACAAACAATGAGCAGTTCTTC.

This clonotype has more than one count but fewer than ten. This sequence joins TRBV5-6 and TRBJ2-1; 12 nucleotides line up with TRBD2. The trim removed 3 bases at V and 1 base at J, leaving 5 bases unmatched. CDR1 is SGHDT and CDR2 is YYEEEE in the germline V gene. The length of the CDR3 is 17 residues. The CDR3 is CASSSRGLAGSYNEQFF. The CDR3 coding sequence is TGTGCCAGCAGCTCTAGGGGACTAGCGGGTTCCTACAATGAGCAGTTCTTC.

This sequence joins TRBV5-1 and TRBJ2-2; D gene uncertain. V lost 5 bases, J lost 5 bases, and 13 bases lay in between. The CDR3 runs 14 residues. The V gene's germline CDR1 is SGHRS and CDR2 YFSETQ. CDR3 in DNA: TGCGCCAGCAGGACGACAAGTTGGACCGGGGAGCTGTTTTTT. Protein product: CASRTTSWTGELFF.

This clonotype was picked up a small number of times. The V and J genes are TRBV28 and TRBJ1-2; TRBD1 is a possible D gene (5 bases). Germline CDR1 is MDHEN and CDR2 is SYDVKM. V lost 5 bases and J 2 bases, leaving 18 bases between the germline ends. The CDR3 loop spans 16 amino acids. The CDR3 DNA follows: TGTGCCAGCAGTCCCCCCCCCCAGGGCGGCAACTATGGCTACACCTTC. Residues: CASSPPPQGGNYGYTF.

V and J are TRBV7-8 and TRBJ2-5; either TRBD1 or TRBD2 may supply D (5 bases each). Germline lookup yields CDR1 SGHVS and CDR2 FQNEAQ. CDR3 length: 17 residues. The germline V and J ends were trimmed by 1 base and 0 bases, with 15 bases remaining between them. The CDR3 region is CASSLDPRDRYQETQYF. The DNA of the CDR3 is TGTGCCAGCAGCTTAGATCCGAGGGACCGGTACCAAGAGACCCAGTACTTC. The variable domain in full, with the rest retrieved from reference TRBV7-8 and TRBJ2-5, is GAGVSQSPRYKVAKRGQDVALRCDPISGHVSLFWYQQALGQGPEFLTYFQNEAQLDKSGLPSDRFFAERPEGSVSTLKIQRTQQEDSAVYLCASSLDPRDRYQETQYFGPGTRLLVL.